This T cell receptor beta chain stems from a study of PD-L1 blockade in urothelial cancer. Study observations and caveats: A pretreatment blood TCR clonality that fell below the median predicted better progression-free and overall survival.

As for this clone: Its antigen is as yet unknown.

Germline V gene lookup returns CDR1 WNHNN and CDR2 SYGVQD (reference sequence). The CDR3 is 19 amino acids. Using immunoSEQ multiplex PCR, the repertoire was profiled, and TCRdb retains in-frame clones only, with some absent. The sample lists 70,000 to 95,000 clones, 84% occurring once. As to time point: pretreatment peripheral blood. Patients' cancers were locally advanced or metastatic urothelial carcinomas. Sampling of each patient yielded between 1 and 8 specimens, collected pretreatment and on-treatment. This sequence originates from a man aged 60-69 years with urothelial cancer. The sequenced sample was PBMCs, obtained around atezolizumab (anti-PD-L1) treatment. The J gene is TRBJ2-3, the V gene TRBV10-1; 12 bases line up with TRBD2. The CDR3 sequence: CADPGGLASGRDVTDTQYF. CDR3 bases: TGCGCTGATCCAGGAGGGTTGGCTAGCGGGAGGGATGTCACAGATACGCAGTATTTT.